A selection of T cell receptor beta chains follows, all from one sample in a study of cytomegalovirus exposure and HLA in healthy donors. The method was immunoSEQ multiplex PCR; TCRdb's version includes in-frame clones alone and lacks a portion of them. This table has 60,000 to 65,000 clones, 85% to 95% appearing once. Sequencing was done on a sample of PBMCs. The origin of the receptors is a woman aged 18-29 years in good health and CMV-seropositive. Both conserved end residues are part of each CDR3. Each record gives: V gene, D gene, CDR3 length, J gene, clone size, CDR3 DNA, CDR3 protein. The D gene is left open where the match is weak. Clone sizes are given selectively: once, few, many, or a class where the clone is expanded.

TRBV6-4	NA	14	TRBJ2-3	NA	TGTGCCAGCAGTGACCAGGGAGGCCGGGAGCCGCAGTATTTT	CASSDQGGREPQYF
TRBV30	NA	14	TRBJ1-2	NA	TGTGCCTGGAGTGCAGACAGGTTCAACTATGGCTACACCTTC	CAWSADRFNYGYTF
TRBV6-5	NA	14	TRBJ1-1	NA	TGTGCCAGCAGGACTTCATTGGGGGGCACTGAAGCTTTCTTT	CASRTSLGGTEAFF
TRBV7-8	NA	12	TRBJ2-5	NA	TGTGCCAGCAGCAGTACCGGGGAGACCCAGTACTTC	CASSSTGETQYF
TRBV27	NA	11	TRBJ1-5	NA	TGTGCCAGCACCATGAATCAGCCCCAGCATTTT	CASTMNQPQHF
TRBV9	TRBD1	14	TRBJ1-1	few	TGTGCCAGCAGCGCTCGAACAGGGGTAACTGAAGCTTTCTTT	CASSARTGVTEAFF
TRBV2	TRBD1	14	TRBJ1-2	NA	TGTGCCAGCCCGGGACAGGGGTCTAACTATGGCTACACCTTC	CASPGQGSNYGYTF
TRBV6-1	TRBD1	15	TRBJ1-5	NA	TGTGCCAGCAGCTCTCAGACAGGGTCGGATCAGCCCCAGCATTTT	CASSSQTGSDQPQHF
TRBV28	NA	15	TRBJ2-5	NA	TGTGCCAGCAGTTTATCTGTACAGGGCAGGGAGACCCAGTACTTC	CASSLSVQGRETQYF
TRBV11-2	TRBD2	15	TRBJ2-7	NA	TGTGCCAGCAGCTTCCTAGCGGGAGGGCCGGGAGAGCAGTACTTC	CASSFLAGGPGEQYF
TRBV16	NA	15	TRBJ1-4	NA	TGTGCCAGCACCTCCAACAGGGCAGCTAATGAAAAACTGTTTTTT	CASTSNRAANEKLFF
TRBV6-1	NA	13	TRBJ2-2	NA	TGTGCCAGCACGAGGACTAACACCGGGGAGCTGTTTTTT	CASTRTNTGELFF
TRBV7-2	NA	15	TRBJ1-2	once	TGTGCCAGCAGCCTCTCCACCTGGGCCTCCTATGGCTACACCTTC	CASSLSTWASYGYTF
TRBV6-7	TRBD2	18	TRBJ2-7	NA	TGTGCCAGCAGTTACTCCGGGACTAGCGGTCCTCGCTCCTACGAGCAGTACTTC	CASSYSGTSGPRSYEQYF
TRBV7-2	TRBD1	12	TRBJ1-1	once	TGTGCCAGCAGCCTGGGACAGGGTGAAGCTTTCTTT	CASSLGQGEAFF
TRBV9	NA	17	TRBJ1-2	NA	TGTGCCAGCAGCGTAGACGGCGGCAGGGAAGGTAACTATGGCTACACCTTC	CASSVDGGREGNYGYTF
TRBV7-9	TRBD2	17	TRBJ2-7	few	TGTGCCAGCAGCGGGCTAGCGGGGGGGTCCGACGCCTACGAGCAGTACTTC	CASSGLAGGSDAYEQYF
TRBV6-6	TRBD1	12	TRBJ1-2	few	TGTGCCAGCGGACGGGACAGCTATGGCTACACCTTC	CASGRDSYGYTF
TRBV15	NA	15	TRBJ1-6	NA	TGTGCCACCAGCGGGAGATTGGAGGGGCCATCACCCCTCCACTTT	CATSGRLEGPSPLHF
TRBV9	TRBD2	16	TRBJ2-5	NA	TGTGCCAGCAGCGTTTGGAGCGGGAGGAGCCAAGAGACCCAGTACTTC	CASSVWSGRSQETQYF
TRBV7-6	TRBD1	20	TRBJ1-6	NA	TGTGCCAGCAGCTTAGATTCAGTGGGTAGACAGGGCCTTTGGTTCTCACCCCTCCACTTT	CASSLDSVGRQGLWFSPLHF
TRBV6-5	NA	13	TRBJ2-1	NA	TGTGCCAGCACTCCGGGGAGCCTCTATGAGCAGTTCTTC	CASTPGSLYEQFF
TRBV18	NA	15	TRBJ2-2	NA	TGTGCCAGCTCACTGGCGGGAACTAACACCGGGGAGCTGTTTTTT	CASSLAGTNTGELFF
TRBV6-1	TRBD1	16	TRBJ2-3	NA	TGTGCCAGCAGTGAATATGACAGGGTATCGACAGATACGCAGTATTTT	CASSEYDRVSTDTQYF
TRBV5-4	NA	12	TRBJ2-1	NA	TGTGCCAGCAGCTTCGTAGCGAATGAGCAGTTCTTC	CASSFVANEQFF
TRBV15	TRBD2	16	TRBJ2-5	NA	TGTGCCACCAGCAGGGGGAGCGGGGGGGCTCCCGATCCCCAGTACTTC	CATSRGSGGAPDPQYF
TRBV6-1	NA	16	TRBJ1-4	NA	TGTGCCAGCAGTGAAAATGGGCAGCCTTATAATGAAAAACTGTTTTTT	CASSENGQPYNEKLFF
TRBV30	NA	16	TRBJ1-5	NA	TGTGCCTGGACCCCGACAGGCAGCCATAGCAATCAGCCCCAGCATTTT	CAWTPTGSHSNQPQHF
TRBV5-1	TRBD2	14	TRBJ2-1	NA	TGCGCCAGCAGCTTGGAACTGGGGGGGAGTGAGCAGTTCTTC	CASSLELGGSEQFF
TRBV15	NA	17	TRBJ2-1	NA	TGTGCCACCAGCAGAGTAGGTGGGGGGAGCTCCTACAATGAGCAGTTCTTC	CATSRVGGGSSYNEQFF
TRBV11-2	TRBD2	16	TRBJ2-1	once	TGTGCCAGCAGCTCCGGGACTAGCGGGAGATACAATGAGCAGTTCTTC	CASSSGTSGRYNEQFF